Listed below are T cell receptor beta chains from one sample, sequenced in a study of cytomegalovirus exposure and HLA in healthy donors. Profiled with immunoSEQ multiplex PCR; TCRdb holds only in-frame clones, not every one. The sample lists about 90,000 clones, about 66% seen once, with 2.1% in the top ten. The sequenced sample consisted of PBMCs. The receptors come from a man between 25 and 39 years old in good health and CMV-seronegative. The CDR3 runs from the conserved cysteine through the conserved F or W.

>TRBV27
CASIGWGLAGGSQFF
>TRBV4-1
CASSQTWSEKLFF
>TRBV5-1
CASRYIAGVRTGELFF
>TRBV5-1
CASSPAATGELFF
>TRBV4-1
CASSQGWGVINEQFF
>TRBV18
CASSPSPGANYGYTF
>TRBV6-5
CASSPGELSYNEQFF
>TRBV28
CASRRIGLVKSTDTQYF
>TRBV6-4
CASSEAGAPETQYF
>TRBV7-2
CASSPPAGCGYTF
>TRBV18
CASSNRIDNQPQHF
>TRBV19
CASMGQGYNEQFF
>TRBV28
CASIRGRDSEQFF
>TRBV2
CASSYRDYEQYF
>TRBV7-9
CASSPRVGTNEKLFF
>TRBV5-5
CASSLGTASYEQYF
>TRBV6-5
CASSYADRGHEQFF
>TRBV30
CAWSLGGGTDTQYF
>TRBV25-1
CASGPGRGGPGETQYF
>TRBV10-3
CAISEGTGGPNTEAFF
>TRBV29-1
CSVLGLAPQLNTGELFF
>TRBV11-2
CASSLRGGEETQYF
>TRBV6-1
CASATVTGELFF
>TRBV5-1
CASSLGQGTGELFF
>TRBV28
CASSERTGGVPWATEAFF
>TRBV7-3
CASSSSGFNTGELFF
>TRBV7-6
CASSAMGEAYEQYF
>TRBV7-7
CASSSVRDNEQFF
>TRBV28
CASRTGNYNEQYF
>TRBV29-1
CSGGGAEHEQYF
>TRBV11-2
CASSSPRGTYNSPLHF
>TRBV4-3
CASSQDFTSGAWEQFF
>TRBV5-1
CASSFYGLAGDNEQFF
>TRBV6-1
CASGGAVPYEQYF
>TRBV28
CASSLSAATAETQYF
>TRBV30
CAWSPGQGLHEQFF
>TRBV28
CASARGDSYNEQFF
>TRBV9
CASRSLPGSTEAFF
>TRBV5-1
CASRDRAYEQYF
>TRBV11-1
CATFPPGQSYEQYF
>TRBV12-5
CASDRDRPSGANVLTF
>TRBV4-3
CASSQDFSGGSPLHF
>TRBV10-3
CASGREETQYF
>TRBV7-2
CASSLVATGLNTEAFF
>TRBV7-2
CASSFTWQKDTQYF
>TRBV4-1
CASSTRQGQETQYF
>TRBV28
CASSLYQGAGNQPQHF
>TRBV6-6
CASSAFQDTNYGYTF
>TRBV30
CAWVGVSGELFF
>TRBV19
CASSMSGTIHEQYF
>TRBV10-3
CAIKSSGQETQYF
>TRBV29-1
CSVEDLTPSSYNEQFF
>TRBV6-1
CASRAGAGSPLHF
>TRBV7-9
CASSLLQGGEQYF